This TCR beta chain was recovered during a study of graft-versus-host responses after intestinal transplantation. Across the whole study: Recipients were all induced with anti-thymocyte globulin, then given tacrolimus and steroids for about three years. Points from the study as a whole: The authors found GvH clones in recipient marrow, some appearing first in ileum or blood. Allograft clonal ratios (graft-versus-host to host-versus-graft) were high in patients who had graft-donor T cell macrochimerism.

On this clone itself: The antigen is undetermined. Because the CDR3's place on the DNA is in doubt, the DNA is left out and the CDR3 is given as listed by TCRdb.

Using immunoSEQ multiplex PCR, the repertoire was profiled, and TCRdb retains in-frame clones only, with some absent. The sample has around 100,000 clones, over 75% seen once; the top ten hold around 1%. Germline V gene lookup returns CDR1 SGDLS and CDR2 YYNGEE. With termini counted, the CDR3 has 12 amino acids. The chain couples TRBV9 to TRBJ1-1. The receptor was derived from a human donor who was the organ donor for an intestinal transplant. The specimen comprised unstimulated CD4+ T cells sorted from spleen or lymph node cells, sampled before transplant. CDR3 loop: CASSVGSGAPFF.